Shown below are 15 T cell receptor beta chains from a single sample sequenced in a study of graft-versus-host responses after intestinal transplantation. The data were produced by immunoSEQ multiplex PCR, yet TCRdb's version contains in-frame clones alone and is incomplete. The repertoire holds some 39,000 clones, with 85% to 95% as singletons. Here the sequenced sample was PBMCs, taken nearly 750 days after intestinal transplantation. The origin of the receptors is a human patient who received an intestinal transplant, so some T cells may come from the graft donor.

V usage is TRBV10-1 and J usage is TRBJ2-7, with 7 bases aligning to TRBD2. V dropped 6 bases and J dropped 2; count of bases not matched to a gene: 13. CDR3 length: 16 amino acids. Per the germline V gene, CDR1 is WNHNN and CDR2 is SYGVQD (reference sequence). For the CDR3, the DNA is TGCGCCAGCAGGGTTAGGAAGGGAGGGGTCGCCTACGAGCAGTACTTC. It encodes CASRVRKGGVAYEQYF.

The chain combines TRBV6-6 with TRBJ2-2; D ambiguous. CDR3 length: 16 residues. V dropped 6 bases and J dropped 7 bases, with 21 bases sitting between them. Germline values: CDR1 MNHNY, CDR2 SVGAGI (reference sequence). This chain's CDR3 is CASRNPEVGTGGELFF. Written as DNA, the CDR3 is TGTGCCAGCAGGAACCCCGAAGTGGGAACCGGCGGGGAGCTGTTTTTT.

DNA for the CDR3: TGTGCCAGCAGACGTACTAGTACCTACAATGAGCAGTTCTTC. This codes for CASRRTSTYNEQFF. The rearrangement links TRBV6-4 to TRBJ2-1; D is possibly TRBD2 (5 bases). Looked up from germline, CDR1 is MRHNA and CDR2 is SNTAGT. The CDR3 sequence is 14 residues long. V gave up 6 bases and J gave up 2 bases, with 11 bases separating them.

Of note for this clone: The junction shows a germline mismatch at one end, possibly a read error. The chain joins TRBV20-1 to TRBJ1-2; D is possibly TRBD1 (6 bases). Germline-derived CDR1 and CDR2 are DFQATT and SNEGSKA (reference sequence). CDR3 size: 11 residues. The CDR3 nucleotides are TGCAGTGCTAGTGCCCTCGGGGGCCCTCTCTTC. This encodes CSASALGGPLF.

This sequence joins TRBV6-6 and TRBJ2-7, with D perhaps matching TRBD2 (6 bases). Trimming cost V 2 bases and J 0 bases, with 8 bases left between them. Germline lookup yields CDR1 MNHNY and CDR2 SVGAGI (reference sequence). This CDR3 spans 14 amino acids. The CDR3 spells CASSYGGASYEQYF. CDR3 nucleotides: TGTGCCAGCAGTTACGGCGGGGCCTCCTACGAGCAGTACTTC.

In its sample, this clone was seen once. The CDR3 nucleotides read TGTGCCAGCTCACCCACCCGGCAGGGGTCTGGGGCCAACGTCCTGACTTTC. Translation: CASSPTRQGSGANVLTF. This chain links TRBV18 with TRBJ2-6; tentative D call: TRBD1 (6 bases). This CDR3 has 17 amino acids. Trimming removed 3 bases from V and 1 base from J, with 13 bases in between. Germline V gene lookup returns CDR1 KGHSH and CDR2 LQKENI.

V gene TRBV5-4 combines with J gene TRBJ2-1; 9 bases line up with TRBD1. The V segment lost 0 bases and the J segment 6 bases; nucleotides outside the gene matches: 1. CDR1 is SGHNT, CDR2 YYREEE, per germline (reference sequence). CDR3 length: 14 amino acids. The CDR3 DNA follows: TGTGCCAGCAGCTTGGAGGGACAGGGCAATGAGCAGTTCTTC. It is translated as CASSLEGQGNEQFF.

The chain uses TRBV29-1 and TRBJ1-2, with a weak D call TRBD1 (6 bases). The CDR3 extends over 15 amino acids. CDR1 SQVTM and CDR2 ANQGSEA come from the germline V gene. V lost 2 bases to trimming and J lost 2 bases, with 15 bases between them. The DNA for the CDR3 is TGCAGCGTTGAAAGGGGGGGGCAGGGAAACTATGGCTACACCTTC. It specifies CSVERGGQGNYGYTF. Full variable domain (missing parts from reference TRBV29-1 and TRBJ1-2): SAVISQKPSRDICQRGTSLTIQCQVDSQVTMMFWYRQQPGQSLTLIATANQGSEATYESGFVIDKFPISRPNLTFSTLTVSNMSPEDSSIYLCSVERGGQGNYGYTFGSGTRLTVV.

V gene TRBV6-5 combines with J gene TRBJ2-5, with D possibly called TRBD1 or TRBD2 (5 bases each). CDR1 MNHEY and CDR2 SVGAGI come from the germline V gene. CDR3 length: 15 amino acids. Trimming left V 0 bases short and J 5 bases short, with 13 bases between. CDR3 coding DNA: TGTGCCAGCAGTTACTCGGGACGGGACGCGGAGACCCAGTACTTC. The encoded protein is CASSYSGRDAETQYF.

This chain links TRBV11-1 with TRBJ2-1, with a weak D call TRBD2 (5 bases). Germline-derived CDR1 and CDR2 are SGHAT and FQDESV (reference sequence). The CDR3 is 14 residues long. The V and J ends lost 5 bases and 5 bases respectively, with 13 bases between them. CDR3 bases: TGTGCCAGCAGCGCAAGCGGCAACAACAATGAGCAGTTCTTC. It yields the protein CASSASGNNNEQFF.

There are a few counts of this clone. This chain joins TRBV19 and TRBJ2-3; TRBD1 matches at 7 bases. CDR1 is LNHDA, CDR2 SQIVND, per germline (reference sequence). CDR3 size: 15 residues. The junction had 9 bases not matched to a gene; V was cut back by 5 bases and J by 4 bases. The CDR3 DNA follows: TGTGCCAGTAGTCGGACAGGTCACGGTCCAGATACGCAGTATTTT. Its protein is CASSRTGHGPDTQYF.

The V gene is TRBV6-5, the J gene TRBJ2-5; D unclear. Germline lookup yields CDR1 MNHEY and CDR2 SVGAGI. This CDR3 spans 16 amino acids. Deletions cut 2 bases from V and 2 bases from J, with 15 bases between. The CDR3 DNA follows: TGTGCCAGCAGTTACGGCCGTGGTACAGTTCAAGAGACCCAGTACTTC. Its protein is CASSYGRGTVQETQYF.

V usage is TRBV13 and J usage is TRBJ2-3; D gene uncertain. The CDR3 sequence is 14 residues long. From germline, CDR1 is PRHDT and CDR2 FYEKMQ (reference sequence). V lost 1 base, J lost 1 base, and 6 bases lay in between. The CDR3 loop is CASSLALGTDTQYF. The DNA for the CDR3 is TGTGCCAGCAGCTTAGCCCTGGGCACAGATACGCAGTATTTT.

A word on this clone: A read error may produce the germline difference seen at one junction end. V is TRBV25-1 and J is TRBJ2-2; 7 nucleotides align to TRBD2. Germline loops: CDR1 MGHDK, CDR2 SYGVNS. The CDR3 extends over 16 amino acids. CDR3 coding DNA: TGTGCCAGCAGTGAAACCCAGGGAGGGAACGCCGGGGAGCTGTTTTTT. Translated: CASSETQGGNAGELFF.

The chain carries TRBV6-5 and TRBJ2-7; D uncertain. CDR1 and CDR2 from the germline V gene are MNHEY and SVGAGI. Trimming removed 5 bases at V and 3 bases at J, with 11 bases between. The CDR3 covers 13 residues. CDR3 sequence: CASSLTADYEQYF. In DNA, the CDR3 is TGTGCCAGCAGTCTAACAGCTGACTACGAGCAGTACTTC.